Described below is a single T cell receptor beta chain sequence and its context. The antigen is undetermined. Germline assignment: CDR1 SGHTA and CDR2 FQGNSA. The length of the CDR3 is 14 residues. Trimming shortened V by 4 bases and J by 4 bases, and 13 bases separated the two germline ends. Profiling relied on immunoSEQ multiplex PCR, and the TCRdb table lists in-frame clones only, not all of them. The data contain 45,000 to 55,000 clones, 88% of them singletons. The sample is drawn from a study of OX40 agonist ivuxolimab in advanced cancers. On the study more broadly: A mean age of about 59 years, range about 20 to 79, was recorded, and more than 80% were male. General study findings and limits: The mean number of expanded clones was higher in CD8+ T cells than in CD4+.

V is TRBV7-2 and J is TRBJ1-1; the D is unclear. Sequenced material: CD4+ or CD8+ T cells sorted from blood, taken in a trial of the OX40 agonist ivuxolimab. The sequence was obtained from an adult with an advanced solid tumor such as melanoma, head and neck, liver or kidney cancer. The CDR3 sequence: CASSSYGVGTEAFF. DNA for the CDR3: TGTGCCAGCAGCTCCTATGGGGTTGGCACTGAAGCTTTCTTT.